The 14 T cell receptor beta chains presented below share a single source sample, sequenced in a study of identical twins. TCRdb fed the 5' RACE reads into MiXCR, producing one record per CDR3 protein. The profile shows fewer than 900,000 distinct CDR3 sequences, about 20% of them singletons. These sequences were also reported in another study, on T cells expressing NK-cell markers.

Sequencing was carried out using PBMCs. All receptors derive from a woman between 18 and 30 years old in good health.

In its sample, this clonotype was seen a few times. This rearrangement joins TRBV5-1 to TRBJ2-4, with 9 bases aligning to TRBD1. This CDR3 spans 16 amino acids. J was trimmed by 6 bases and V by 0 bases; bases with no gene match: 7. From germline, CDR1 is SGHRS and CDR2 YFSETQ. The CDR3 DNA reads TGCGCCAGCAGCTTGGTCCCCGGGACAGGGTCAAACATTCAGTACTTC. Translated, it gives CASSLVPGTGSNIQYF.

This clonotype was seen a handful of times. V and J are TRBV7-2 and TRBJ2-1, with 9 bases that match TRBD2. The V segment lost 4 bases and the J segment 3 bases; nucleotides outside the gene matches: 4. The CDR3 consists of 15 residues. The V gene's germline CDR1 is SGHTA and CDR2 FQGNSA. Here the CDR3 reads CASSSNSGGYNEQFF. CDR3 bases: TGTGCCAGCAGCTCAAATAGCGGGGGCTACAATGAGCAGTTCTTC.

This clonotype was seen a handful of times. The J gene is TRBJ2-7, the V gene TRBV11-1; 11 nucleotides agree with TRBD2. The germline V gene has CDR1 SGHAT and CDR2 FQDESV (reference sequence). The CDR3 runs to 18 residues. With 10 bases clipped from V and 0 bases from J, the junction kept 17 bases outside the gene matches. The CDR3 spells CATQGSGLADPRSYEQYF. The CDR3 DNA is TGTGCCACTCAAGGCTCGGGACTAGCGGACCCTCGCTCCTACGAGCAGTACTTC.

This sequence joins TRBV7-6 and TRBJ1-3, with unresolved D. The V end lost 5 bases, the J end lost 2 bases, and 4 bases lay between the germline ends. Germline V gene sequence: CDR1 SGHVS, CDR2 FNYEAQ. The CDR3 extends over 12 amino acids. For the CDR3, the DNA is TGTGCCAGCAGCCGAGCTGGAAACACCATATATTTT. This sequence encodes CASSRAGNTIYF.

This clonotype has a handful of counts. The gene calls are TRBV5-6 and TRBJ1-6; weak D call: TRBD1 (6 bases). There are 15 residues in the CDR3. Per the germline V gene, CDR1 is SGHDT and CDR2 is YYEEEE. Deletions cut 3 bases from V and 9 bases from J, with 16 bases between. CDR3: CASSSLAGAASPLHF. The CDR3 nucleotides read TGTGCCAGCAGCTCCCTGGCAGGGGCGGCTTCACCCCTCCACTTT. The full variable domain, completed using reference TRBV5-6 and TRBJ1-6, is DAGVTQSPTHLIKTRGQQVTLRCSPKSGHDTVSWYQQALGQGPQFIFQYYEEEERQRGNFPDRFSGHQFPNYSSELNVNALLLGDSALYLCASSSLAGAASPLHFGNGTRLTVT.

This clonotype was seen only a few times. V usage is TRBV5-1 and J usage is TRBJ2-7, with 8 bases aligning to TRBD2. Germline V lookup: CDR1 SGHRS, CDR2 YFSETQ. After removal of 1 base from V and 5 bases from J, the junction contained 14 bases not matched to a gene. The CDR3 totals 17 residues. CDR3 coding DNA: TGCGCCAGCAGCTTGCGTTGGGCTAGCGGGTTGAAGAACGAGCAGTACTTC. Translating it yields CASSLRWASGLKNEQYF.

This clonotype was picked up a small number of times. This chain connects TRBV5-1 to TRBJ1-1, with 10 positions matching TRBD1. CDR1 and CDR2 (germline): SGHRS, YFSETQ. The V gene end was trimmed by 4 bases and the J gene end by 3 bases; junction bases not matched to a gene: 3. CDR3 length equals 14 residues. Here the CDR3 reads CASSKGQGDTEAFF. CDR3 in DNA: TGCGCCAGCAGCAAAGGACAGGGGGACACTGAAGCTTTCTTT.

This clonotype was seen more than once but under ten times. The rearrangement joins TRBV6-1 to TRBJ2-7; a possible D gene is TRBD2 (5 bases). The germline gives CDR1 MNHNS, CDR2 SASEGT. V lost 6 bases and J 6 bases, leaving 18 bases between the germline ends. The CDR3 is 14 amino acids. This chain's CDR3 is CASSPGRVVSEQYF. The CDR3 coding sequence is TGTGCCAGCAGCCCTGGGCGGGTCGTTAGCGAGCAGTACTTC.

This clonotype has a count of ten or more. CDR3 amino acids: CASSRDTSYEQYF. In DNA, the CDR3 is TGCGCCAGCAGTCGGGACACCTCCTACGAGCAGTACTTC. The chain couples TRBV4-3 to TRBJ2-7; D may be TRBD1 (6 bases). The CDR3 covers 13 residues. Germline values: CDR1 LGHNA, CDR2 YSLEER. The V end lost 6 bases, the J end lost 0 bases, and 9 bases lay between the germline ends.

This chain connects TRBV20-1 to TRBJ1-2; maybe TRBD1 (6 bases). Germline CDR1 reads DFQATT; CDR2 reads SNEGSKA (reference sequence). The CDR3 runs 12 residues. The chain's CDR3 is CRADRMGYGYTF. The DNA for the CDR3 is TGCAGAGCTGACAGGATGGGTTATGGCTACACCTTC.

This clonotype was counted between two and nine times. The chain couples TRBV7-9 to TRBJ1-2; 10 bases line up with TRBD1. This CDR3 has 15 residues. From germline, CDR1 is SEHNR and CDR2 FQNEAQ (reference sequence). V lost 2 bases, J lost 3 bases, and 3 bases stayed unmatched. The CDR3 nucleotides read TGTGCCAGCAGCTTACTGGACAGGGGGGACTATGGCTACACCTTC. It yields the protein CASSLLDRGDYGYTF.

This clonotype was counted only a few times. This chain connects TRBV12-3 or TRBV12-4 to TRBJ1-5; TRBD1 might be the D (5 bases). This CDR3 is built from 14 residues. The V end was cut by 3 bases, the J end by 5 bases, with 11 bases between. The CDR3, as DNA: TGTGCCAGCAGTTTTTTGACAGTTGATCAGCCCCAGCATTTT. The encoded protein is CASSFLTVDQPQHF.

V is TRBV11-2 and J is TRBJ1-6, with D tentatively TRBD1 (5 bases). V gave up 5 bases and J gave up 9 bases, with 23 bases separating them. Germline V lookup: CDR1 SGHAT, CDR2 FQNNGV. This CDR3 is 17 amino acids long. CDR3 nucleotide sequence: TGTGCCAGCAGCCCCTTAATAGCTGGGGCGGCGGCTTCACCCCTCCACTTT. Encoded protein: CASSPLIAGAAASPLHF. Complete variable domain (other parts from reference TRBV11-2 and TRBJ1-6): EAGVAQSPRYKIIEKRQSVAFWCNPISGHATLYWYQQILGQGPKLLIQFQNNGVVDDSQLPKDRFSAERLKGVDSTLKIQPAKLEDSAVYLCASSPLIAGAAASPLHFGNGTRLTVT.

The chain recombines TRBV5-1 with TRBJ2-7; TRBD2 might be the D (6 bases). CDR1 SGHRS and CDR2 YFSETQ come from the germline V gene. CDR3 length: 15 amino acids. With 4 bases removed from V and 0 bases from J, the gap between germline ends came to 14 bases. CDR3 nucleotides: TGCGCCAGCAGCCCAGCGGGCGGGACCTCCTACGAGCAGTACTTC. Encoded protein: CASSPAGGTSYEQYF.